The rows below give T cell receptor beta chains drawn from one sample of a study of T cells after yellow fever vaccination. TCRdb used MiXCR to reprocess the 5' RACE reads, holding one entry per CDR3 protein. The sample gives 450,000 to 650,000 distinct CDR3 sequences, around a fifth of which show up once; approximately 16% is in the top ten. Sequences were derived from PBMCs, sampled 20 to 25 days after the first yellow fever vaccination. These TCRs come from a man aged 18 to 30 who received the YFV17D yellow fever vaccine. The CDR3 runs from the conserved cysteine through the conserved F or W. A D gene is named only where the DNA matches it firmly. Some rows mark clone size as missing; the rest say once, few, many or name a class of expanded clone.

cdr3_nt: TGTGCCAGCAGTTTAGGCGGGGGGTACACAGATACGCAGTATTTT
cdr3_aa: CASSLGGGYTDTQYF
clone_size: .
v_call: TRBV27
j_call: TRBJ2-3
d_call: TRBD2

cdr3_nt: TGTGCCAGCAGCCCACGGACGGACGCAGACTACACCTTC
cdr3_aa: CASSPRTDADYTF
clone_size: .
v_call: TRBV6-1
j_call: TRBJ1-2
d_call: .

cdr3_nt: TGTGCCAGCAGCCGGACTAGCGCGGGAGAGACCCCGTACTTC
cdr3_aa: CASSRTSAGETPYF
clone_size: .
v_call: TRBV5-5
j_call: TRBJ2-5
d_call: TRBD2

cdr3_nt: TGTGCCAGCAGCTCCAAAAGGTCTGGGGGAGAGACCCAGTACTTC
cdr3_aa: CASSSKRSGGETQYF
clone_size: few
v_call: TRBV5-6
j_call: TRBJ2-5
d_call: .

cdr3_nt: TGTGCCAGCAGCTTAGGACCAGCGGGGGAGGAGACCCAGTACTTC
cdr3_aa: CASSLGPAGEETQYF
clone_size: few
v_call: TRBV11-2
j_call: TRBJ2-5
d_call: TRBD2

cdr3_nt: TGTGCCGGTAGGGTTGCCGGGGAGCTGTTTTTT
cdr3_aa: CAGRVAGELFF
clone_size: few
v_call: TRBV11-2
j_call: TRBJ2-2
d_call: .

cdr3_nt: TGTGCCAGCAGTCTGACAGAAGCGAACACCGGGGAGCTGTTTTTT
cdr3_aa: CASSLTEANTGELFF
clone_size: many
v_call: TRBV2
j_call: TRBJ2-2
d_call: .

cdr3_nt: TGTGCCAGCAGCCTGACAGACACAAGGGGTGAAAAACTGTTTTTT
cdr3_aa: CASSLTDTRGEKLFF
clone_size: .
v_call: TRBV7-9
j_call: TRBJ1-4
d_call: .

cdr3_nt: TGTGCCAGCAGTTTAACCTGGGACACCCTCCACTTT
cdr3_aa: CASSLTWDTLHF
clone_size: many
v_call: TRBV28
j_call: TRBJ1-6
d_call: .

cdr3_nt: TGCAGTGCTAAAGCGGGGGGGCTTCAAGATACGCAGTATTTT
cdr3_aa: CSAKAGGLQDTQYF
clone_size: .
v_call: TRBV20-1
j_call: TRBJ2-3
d_call: TRBD2

cdr3_nt: TGCGCCAGCAGCCAAAACCCAGGGGTTTCTAACCCTGAAGCTTTCTTT
cdr3_aa: CASSQNPGVSNPEAFF
clone_size: .
v_call: TRBV5-1
j_call: TRBJ1-1
d_call: .

cdr3_nt: TGTGCCAGCAGCTTAGTCCACAGAGACACAGATACGCAGTATTTT
cdr3_aa: CASSLVHRDTDTQYF
clone_size: few
v_call: TRBV11-2
j_call: TRBJ2-3
d_call: .

cdr3_nt: TGTGCCAGCAGCCAAGGTATAGGGTATCAGCCCCAGCATTTT
cdr3_aa: CASSQGIGYQPQHF
clone_size: few
v_call: TRBV3-1
j_call: TRBJ1-5
d_call: .

cdr3_nt: TGTGCCATCAGTGAGTCGACCCCCAGCAATCAGCCCCAGCATTTT
cdr3_aa: CAISESTPSNQPQHF
clone_size: once
v_call: TRBV10-3
j_call: TRBJ1-5
d_call: .

cdr3_nt: TGTGCCAGCAGCTCGACCGACAGGGGATTCGCCAAAAACATTCAGTACTTC
cdr3_aa: CASSSTDRGFAKNIQYF
clone_size: few
v_call: TRBV7-9
j_call: TRBJ2-4
d_call: TRBD1

cdr3_nt: TGTGCCAGCAGCCGGGGACAGAGGAATGAAAAACTGTTTTTT
cdr3_aa: CASSRGQRNEKLFF
clone_size: once
v_call: TRBV7-9
j_call: TRBJ1-4
d_call: TRBD1

cdr3_nt: TGTGCCAGCACCTTCCTAGCGGGGGGGCCGGAGACCCAGTACTTC
cdr3_aa: CASTFLAGGPETQYF
clone_size: few
v_call: TRBV2
j_call: TRBJ2-5
d_call: TRBD2

cdr3_nt: TGTGCCAGTAGGCCGTTAGCCGAAACAAGCACAGATACGCAGTATTTT
cdr3_aa: CASRPLAETSTDTQYF
clone_size: few
v_call: TRBV19
j_call: TRBJ2-3
d_call: .

cdr3_nt: TGTGCCAGCAGTCAGGGACAGGGGGCATGGACTGAAGCTTTCTTT
cdr3_aa: CASSQGQGAWTEAFF
clone_size: .
v_call: TRBV14
j_call: TRBJ1-1
d_call: TRBD1

cdr3_nt: TGCAGTGCTAGAGATGTGCTAGCGGAGCCTGGGGGTTATGAGCAGTTCTTC
cdr3_aa: CSARDVLAEPGGYEQFF
clone_size: .
v_call: TRBV20-1
j_call: TRBJ2-1
d_call: TRBD2

cdr3_nt: TGTGCCAGCAGTTACTCGTCGGCAGGGGGAGGCGGGGAGCTGTTTTTT
cdr3_aa: CASSYSSAGGGGELFF
clone_size: .
v_call: TRBV6-5
j_call: TRBJ2-2
d_call: .

cdr3_nt: TGTGCCAGCAGCTTACTTATCGGCGGGGGGGCACAAGAGACCCAGTACTTC
cdr3_aa: CASSLLIGGGAQETQYF
clone_size: .
v_call: TRBV11-2
j_call: TRBJ2-5
d_call: TRBD2

cdr3_nt: TGCGCCAGCAGCCACGGACTTTGGGTACGGCCCCAGCATTTT
cdr3_aa: CASSHGLWVRPQHF
clone_size: few
v_call: TRBV4-3
j_call: TRBJ1-5
d_call: .

cdr3_nt: TGTGCCACAAATAAAGGGACTAGCGGTAGCGACGAGCAGTACTTC
cdr3_aa: CATNKGTSGSDEQYF
clone_size: .
v_call: TRBV10-3
j_call: TRBJ2-7
d_call: TRBD2

cdr3_nt: TGTGCCAGCAGCGAAGACCCCGGTTTAAATGAGCAGTTCTTC
cdr3_aa: CASSEDPGLNEQFF
clone_size: many
v_call: TRBV7-2
j_call: TRBJ2-1
d_call: .

cdr3_nt: TGTGCCAGCAGCCGTGGGGTGGGTACCTACAATGAGCAGTTCTTC
cdr3_aa: CASSRGVGTYNEQFF
clone_size: .
v_call: TRBV7-2
j_call: TRBJ2-1
d_call: .

cdr3_nt: TGTGCCAGCAGTTACGGGGCTAGCGGGGGACTCACAGATACGCAGTATTTT
cdr3_aa: CASSYGASGGLTDTQYF
clone_size: .
v_call: TRBV6-5
j_call: TRBJ2-3
d_call: TRBD2

cdr3_nt: TGCGCCAGCAGCCAAGGTCCCGGGGACGAGCAGTACTTC
cdr3_aa: CASSQGPGDEQYF
clone_size: .
v_call: TRBV4-1
j_call: TRBJ2-7
d_call: .

cdr3_nt: TGTGCCAGCAGCTCACCTACCACCCCGGGGAACATTCAGTACTTC
cdr3_aa: CASSSPTTPGNIQYF
clone_size: few
v_call: TRBV5-4
j_call: TRBJ2-4
d_call: .

cdr3_nt: TGTGCCAGCATCCCAGTGGGCGAGACCCAGTACTTC
cdr3_aa: CASIPVGETQYF
clone_size: few
v_call: TRBV7-9
j_call: TRBJ2-5
d_call: .

cdr3_nt: TGCGCCAGCAGTATACAGGGGAGACAGTACACCGGGGAGCTGTTTTTT
cdr3_aa: CASSIQGRQYTGELFF
clone_size: .
v_call: TRBV5-1
j_call: TRBJ2-2
d_call: TRBD1

cdr3_nt: TGTGCCAGCAGCCCGTGGACCAGGACCGAAAACTATGGCTACACCTTC
cdr3_aa: CASSPWTRTENYGYTF
clone_size: .
v_call: TRBV5-5
j_call: TRBJ1-2
d_call: .

cdr3_nt: TGTGCCAGCAGCTTTTCTAGCGCCACAGATACGCAGTATTTT
cdr3_aa: CASSFSSATDTQYF
clone_size: .
v_call: TRBV7-2
j_call: TRBJ2-3
d_call: .

cdr3_nt: TGTGCCAGCAGTGGGACGAAGGTTTCGGTACTCGAGCAGTACTTC
cdr3_aa: CASSGTKVSVLEQYF
clone_size: few
v_call: TRBV6-1
j_call: TRBJ2-7
d_call: .

cdr3_nt: TGCAGCGTTGACGGGGAATTGCAGGGGGACCACAATGAGCAGTTCTTC
cdr3_aa: CSVDGELQGDHNEQFF
clone_size: .
v_call: TRBV29-1
j_call: TRBJ2-1
d_call: TRBD1

cdr3_nt: TGTGCCAGCAGTTTATGGGACACCGGGGAGCTGTTTTTT
cdr3_aa: CASSLWDTGELFF
clone_size: many
v_call: TRBV12-3/TRBV12-4
j_call: TRBJ2-2
d_call: .

cdr3_nt: TGTGCCCGCTCTAGCGGGGGGGCCGGTTTGTTAGAGACCCAGTACTTC
cdr3_aa: CARSSGGAGLLETQYF
clone_size: many
v_call: TRBV27
j_call: TRBJ2-5
d_call: TRBD2

cdr3_nt: TGTGCCAGCAGCTTATCTCTGGACTCCTACAATGAGCAGTTCTTC
cdr3_aa: CASSLSLDSYNEQFF
clone_size: few
v_call: TRBV7-2
j_call: TRBJ2-1
d_call: .

cdr3_nt: TGTGCCAGCAGTTTATCGGGGGGGTCTGGGGAGCTGTTTTTT
cdr3_aa: CASSLSGGSGELFF
clone_size: few
v_call: TRBV12-3/TRBV12-4
j_call: TRBJ2-2
d_call: TRBD2

cdr3_nt: TGCGCCAGCAGCCAAGGCGGGGCCTGGGGTGAGCAGTTCTTC
cdr3_aa: CASSQGGAWGEQFF
clone_size: .
v_call: TRBV4-1
j_call: TRBJ2-1
d_call: .

cdr3_nt: TGTGCCAGCAGCTGGGACGATGGGGGCAATCAGCCCCAGCATTTT
cdr3_aa: CASSWDDGGNQPQHF
clone_size: many
v_call: TRBV6-2/TRBV6-3
j_call: TRBJ1-5
d_call: .

cdr3_nt: TGCGCCAGTACACGGGAGGGTCGAAACTATGGCTACACCTTC
cdr3_aa: CASTREGRNYGYTF
clone_size: few
v_call: TRBV5-1
j_call: TRBJ1-2
d_call: .